These 17 T cell receptor beta chains originate from one sample sequenced in a study of regulatory T cells in long-lasting Graves disease. Stated time point: persistent/refractory GD, antithyroid drugs over 5 years with positive TRAb. RNA isolated from PBMCs was used to make the TCR library. Building the TCR beta libraries relied on iRepertoire HTBI primers, and CDR3 regions underwent Arm-PCR. TCRdb passed the multiplex PCR reads through MiXCR, listing each CDR3 protein once. The repertoire holds about 470,000 distinct CDR3 sequences, with approximately 21% as singletons. The sample consisted of peripheral blood mononuclear cells (PBMCs), taken when the disease was refractory, from a patient treated with antithyroid drugs. The receptors come from a female donor with Graves disease.

This clonotype was detected many times. The V and J genes are TRBV20-1 and TRBJ1-2, with D unresolved. Per germline, CDR1 DFQATT and CDR2 SNEGSKA (reference sequence). The ends were cut back, 3 bases at V and 2 bases at J, with 10 bases in the middle. The CDR3 totals 13 residues. The CDR3 reads CSARVQDNYGYTF. CDR3 bases: TGCAGTGCTAGGGTGCAGGACAACTATGGCTACACCTTC.

The sample holds many counts of this clonotype. This rearrangement joins TRBV24-1 to TRBJ2-5, with D perhaps TRBD2 (5 bases). V dropped 3 bases and J dropped 1 base, with 17 bases sitting between them. The CDR3 is made up of 17 amino acids. Germline values: CDR1 KGHDR, CDR2 SFDVKD. CDR3 amino acids: CATSDHLGLTSQETQYF. The CDR3 nucleotides read TGTGCCACCAGTGATCACCTCGGACTCACCTCCCAAGAGACCCAGTACTTC.

The rearrangement uses TRBV12-3 or TRBV12-4 and TRBJ2-3; 10 bases line up with TRBD2. Trimming at V came to 6 bases and at J to 4 bases, leaving 7 bases not matched to a gene. The CDR3 runs to 15 residues. Here the CDR3 DNA reads TGTGCCAGCAGCAAGCGGGAGGGCCACGCAGATACGCAGTATTTT. Protein: CASSKREGHADTQYF.

In its sample, this clonotype was seen many times. The rearrangement uses TRBV3-1 and TRBJ1-2; D may be TRBD1 (5 bases). CDR1 is LGHDT and CDR2 is YNNKEL in the germline V gene (reference sequence). V lost 1 base and J lost 3, with 12 bases in between. The CDR3 extends over 15 amino acids. CDR3 protein: CASSQGPQGDYGYTF. The CDR3 region has the DNA TGTGCCAGCAGCCAAGGACCCCAGGGAGACTATGGCTACACCTTC.

This clonotype has ten or more counts. The V and J genes are TRBV25-1 and TRBJ1-5; tentatively, D is TRBD1 (6 bases). CDR3 length: 15 residues. V was clipped by 3 bases and J by 2 bases, with 11 bases between them. In germline, CDR1 is MGHDK, CDR2 SYGVNS. The CDR3 region has the DNA TGTGCCAGCAGTGAGAGGGGGGTGGGCAATCAGCCCCAGCATTTT. Translated, it gives CASSERGVGNQPQHF. Based on the CDR3 plus reference TRBV25-1 and TRBJ1-5, the full variable domain is EADIYQTPRYLVIGTGKKITLECSQTMGHDKMYWYQQDPGMELHLIHYSYGVNSTEKGDLSSESTVSRIRTEHFPLTLESARPSHTSQYLCASSERGVGNQPQHFGDGTRLSIL.

The table lists this clonotype with many counts. J is TRBJ1-2 and V is TRBV7-2; TRBD1 agrees at 9 bases. Germline V lookup: CDR1 SGHTA, CDR2 FQGNSA. The CDR3 has 16 amino acids. Unmatched junction bases numbered 10, after V lost 2 bases and J lost 6 bases. Here the CDR3 reads CASSLTLTGGRDGYTF. The CDR3 DNA reads as TGTGCCAGCAGCTTAACCTTGACAGGGGGACGGGATGGCTACACCTTC. The whole variable domain, filled in from reference TRBV7-2 and TRBJ1-2, reads GAGVSQSPSNKVTEKGKDVELRCDPISGHTALYWYRQSLGQGLEFLIYFQGNSAPDKSGLPSDRFSAERTGGSVSTLTIQRTQQEDSAVYLCASSLTLTGGRDGYTFGSGTRLTVV.

This clonotype was seen repeatedly, ten times or more. The CDR3, as DNA: TGTGCCAGCAGTTTAGGTCTTAACACCGGGGAGCTGTTTTTT. Protein product: CASSLGLNTGELFF. The chain recombines TRBV28 with TRBJ2-2; D call uncertain. This CDR3 is built from 14 residues. Between the trimmed V and J ends, which lost 2 bases and 2 bases, there was a span of 6 bases. The germline V gene encodes CDR1 MDHEN and CDR2 SYDVKM.

This clonotype was seen at least ten times. The chain uses TRBV10-3 and TRBJ1-6, with 10 bases lining up with TRBD1. The V segment lost 6 bases and the J segment 10 bases; nucleotides outside the gene matches: 18. Germline values: CDR1 ENHRY, CDR2 SYGVKD. The length of the CDR3 is 18 residues. The CDR3 region has the DNA TGTGCCATCAGCGGAGGGGGTTTCTCCGGGACAGGGGTATCACCCCTCCACTTT. Translation gives CAISGGGFSGTGVSPLHF.

This clonotype was counted many times. V usage is TRBV5-1 and J usage is TRBJ2-2, with 10 bases fitting TRBD2. Unmatched junction bases numbered 13, after V lost 4 bases and J lost 7 bases. The CDR3 contains 17 residues. CDR1 and CDR2 (germline): SGHRS, YFSETQ. CDR3 in amino acids: CASSTSGTSVLSGELFF. The CDR3 nucleotides are TGCGCCAGCAGCACCTCCGGGACTAGCGTCCTAAGCGGGGAGCTGTTTTTT.

In this sample, this clonotype turned up many times. The chain couples TRBV28 to TRBJ1-5; perhaps TRBD1 as D (6 bases). V was shortened by 1 base and J by 2 bases, with 12 bases between the two germline ends. The CDR3 covers 16 residues. The germline V gene encodes CDR1 MDHEN and CDR2 SYDVKM. CDR3 loop: CASSLLAAGGNQPQHF. CDR3 bases: TGTGCCAGCAGTTTATTAGCGGCAGGGGGCAATCAGCCCCAGCATTTT. Drawing the rest from reference TRBV28 and TRBJ1-5, the complete variable domain is DVKVTQSSRYLVKRTGEKVFLECVQDMDHENMFWYRQDPGLGLRLIYFSYDVKMKEKGDIPEGYSVSREKKERFSLILESASTNQTSMYLCASSLLAAGGNQPQHFGDGTRLSIL.

The J gene is TRBJ1-6, the V gene TRBV15, with D unresolved. The CDR3 covers 16 residues. Trimming left V 0 bases short and J 4 bases short, with 10 bases between. From germline, CDR1 is LNHNV and CDR2 YYDKDF (reference sequence). DNA for the CDR3: TGTGCCACCAGCAGAGAGGGCCAGGCTTATAATTCACCCCTCCACTTT. It is translated as CATSREGQAYNSPLHF.

To note about this clonotype: This could be a read error, since a much larger clone is one nucleotide away. In DNA, the CDR3 is TGTGCCAGCAGTTACGGGCCGGGACAATCCTACGAGCAGTACTTC. Protein sequence: CASSYGPGQSYEQYF. The rearrangement joins TRBV6-9 to TRBJ2-7; D is perhaps TRBD1 (6 bases). This CDR3 contains 15 residues. V was clipped by 3 bases and J by 1 base, with 13 bases between them. Germline lookup yields CDR1 MNHGY and CDR2 SVAAGI.

This clonotype appeared many times. This chain links TRBV28 with TRBJ1-5; no firm D call. Germline V CDR1 and CDR2: MDHEN, SYDVKM. V lost 6 bases to trimming and J lost 7 bases, with 19 bases between them. The CDR3 is 15 residues long. The chain's CDR3 is CASSFTSWAQQPQHF. The CDR3 DNA is TGTGCCAGCAGCTTCACCAGCTGGGCCCAACAGCCCCAGCATTTT.

This clonotype was seen repeatedly, ten times or more. The chain joins TRBV28 to TRBJ1-1; D remains unclear. Germline V gene lookup returns CDR1 MDHEN and CDR2 SYDVKM. This CDR3 contains 17 residues. V lost 5 bases and J 3 bases, leaving 22 bases between the germline ends. As DNA, the CDR3 is TGTGCCAGCAGTAGAGTAGGTTTGTCGGTCAGGTACACTGAAGCTTTCTTT. Translation: CASSRVGLSVRYTEAFF. Based on the CDR3 plus reference TRBV28 and TRBJ1-1, the full variable domain is DVKVTQSSRYLVKRTGEKVFLECVQDMDHENMFWYRQDPGLGLRLIYFSYDVKMKEKGDIPEGYSVSREKKERFSLILESASTNQTSMYLCASSRVGLSVRYTEAFFGQGTRLTVV.

This clonotype showed up just once. The chain employs TRBV6-2 or TRBV6-3 and TRBJ1-5, with D maybe TRBD1 (6 bases). Germline V gene sequence: CDR1 MNHEY, CDR2 SVGEGT. The CDR3 length is 14 residues. Trimming took off 7 bases at V and 6 bases at J, with 16 bases between the two ends. This CDR3 is CASNQWGQVQPQHF. The DNA for the CDR3 is TGTGCCAGCAACCAGTGGGGGCAGGTTCAGCCCCAGCATTTT.

At least ten counts were recorded for this clonotype. The rearrangement links TRBV28 to TRBJ1-5, with unresolved D. Trimming stripped 2 bases from V and 0 bases from J, with 8 bases between. Germline CDR1 is MDHEN and CDR2 is SYDVKM. The CDR3 runs 15 residues. The CDR3 bases are TGTGCCAGCAGTTTAGAGGGTTCTAGCAATCAGCCCCAGCATTTT. It yields the protein CASSLEGSSNQPQHF. Drawing the rest from reference TRBV28 and TRBJ1-5, the complete variable domain is DVKVTQSSRYLVKRTGEKVFLECVQDMDHENMFWYRQDPGLGLRLIYFSYDVKMKEKGDIPEGYSVSREKKERFSLILESASTNQTSMYLCASSLEGSSNQPQHFGDGTRLSIL.

There are a few counts of this clonotype. The J gene is TRBJ1-1, the V gene TRBV5-5; the D gene is possibly TRBD1 (6 bases). CDR1 SGHKS and CDR2 YYEKEE come from the germline V gene (reference sequence). CDR3 size: 16 residues. Deletions cut 0 bases from V and 4 bases from J, with 16 bases between. The CDR3 bases are TGTGCCAGCAGCTTGGGGGCCGGGGGGCGCGGCACTGAAGCTTTCTTT. Residues: CASSLGAGGRGTEAFF. Based on the CDR3 plus reference TRBV5-5 and TRBJ1-1, the full variable domain is DAGVTQSPTHLIKTRGQQVTLRCSPISGHKSVSWYQQVLGQGPQFIFQYYEKEERGRGNFPDRFSARQFPNYSSELNVNALLLGDSALYLCASSLGAGGRGTEAFFGQGTRLTVV.